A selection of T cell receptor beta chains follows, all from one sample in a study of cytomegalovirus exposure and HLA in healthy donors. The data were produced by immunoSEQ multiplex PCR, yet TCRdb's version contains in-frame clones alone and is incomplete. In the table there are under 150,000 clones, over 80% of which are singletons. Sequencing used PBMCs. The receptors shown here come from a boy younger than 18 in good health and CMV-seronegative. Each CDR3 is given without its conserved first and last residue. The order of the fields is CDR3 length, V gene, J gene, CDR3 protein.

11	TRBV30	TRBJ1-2	AWSRQGVGGYT
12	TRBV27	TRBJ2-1	ASSPGITYNEQF
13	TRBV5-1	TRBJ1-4	ASSQTGGLGEKLF
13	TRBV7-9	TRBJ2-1	ASTGQFSGSHEQF
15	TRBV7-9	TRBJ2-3	ASSLYGLAESTDTQY
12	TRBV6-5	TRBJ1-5	AAGGVPSNQPQH
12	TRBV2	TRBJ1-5	ASSEQGPRQPQH
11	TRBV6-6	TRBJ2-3	ASRPGITDTQY
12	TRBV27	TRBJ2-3	ASRSPDEADTQY
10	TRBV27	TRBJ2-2	ASSPLTGELF
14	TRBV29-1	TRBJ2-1	SVTRTSGISYNEQF
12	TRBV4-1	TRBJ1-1	ASSRSIPGQEAF
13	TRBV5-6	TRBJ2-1	ASSLVGQGDNEQF
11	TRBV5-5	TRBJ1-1	ASSLGGGTEAF
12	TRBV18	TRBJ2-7	ASSPTGAAYEQY
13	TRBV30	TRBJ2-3	AWNLGLAGADTQY
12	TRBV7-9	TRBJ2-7	ASSWLAPPYEQY
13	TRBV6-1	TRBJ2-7	ASAEGTSGSYEQY
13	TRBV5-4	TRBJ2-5	ASRKLGGQRETQY
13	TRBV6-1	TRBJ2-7	ASSEGPGSAQGQY
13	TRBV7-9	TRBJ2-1	ASALEEIGGNEQF
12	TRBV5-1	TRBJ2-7	ASSLGGGRYEQY
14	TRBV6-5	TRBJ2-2	ASSYYVSANTGELF
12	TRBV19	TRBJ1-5	ASSKGVLDQPQH
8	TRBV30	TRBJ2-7	ACGVYEQY
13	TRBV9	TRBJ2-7	ASSVEPSGRDGQY
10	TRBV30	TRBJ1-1	AWSPTARQAF
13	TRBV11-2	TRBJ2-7	ASSLGQGATYEQY
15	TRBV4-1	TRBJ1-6	ASSQDWGGPYNSPLH
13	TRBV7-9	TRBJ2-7	ASSLVRQGAYEQY
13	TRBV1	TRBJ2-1	TSSQQAGGYNEQF
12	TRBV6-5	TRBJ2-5	ASSTAGQGGTQY
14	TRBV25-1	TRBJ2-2	ASSVRGRANTGELF
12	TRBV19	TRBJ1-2	ASSVYYGNYGYT
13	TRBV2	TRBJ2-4	ASRVDAGVGNIQY
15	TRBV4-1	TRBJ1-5	ASSQVNGDRSYQPQH
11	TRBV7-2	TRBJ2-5	ASSLNLEETQY
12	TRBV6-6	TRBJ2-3	ASSYSLATDTQY
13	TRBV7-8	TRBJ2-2	ASSQMGGNTGELF
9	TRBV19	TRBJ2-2	ASTYTGELF
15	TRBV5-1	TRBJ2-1	ASSPGTFQSSYNEQF
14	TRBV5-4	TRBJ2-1	ASTIAGGQGINEQF
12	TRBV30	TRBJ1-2	ACAYVTAGYGYT
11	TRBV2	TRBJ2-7	ASSTGFRGEQY
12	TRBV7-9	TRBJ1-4	ASSPAGRGEKLF